Presented here are 29 T cell receptor beta chains from one specimen sequenced in a study of memory CD4+ T cells and cytomegalovirus serostatus. Single viable CD3+CD4+CD8-CD45RO+ cells were sorted as the memory CD4+ T cells. Generated by immunoSEQ multiplex PCR, the TCRdb table keeps only in-frame clones and is missing some. The repertoire holds 35,000 to 50,000 clones, with 65% to 85% as singletons. Sequencing used memory CD4+ T cells from blood. All receptors derive from an adult in good health and CMV-seronegative.

V gene TRBV5-1 combines with J gene TRBJ2-7; TRBD2 might be the D (7 bases). This CDR3 spans 11 amino acids. Germline V CDR1 and CDR2: SGHRS, YFSETQ. V lost 10 bases and J 11 bases, leaving 19 bases between the germline ends. The CDR3 reads CAGGALCEKYF. The CDR3 nucleotides are TGCGCCGGGGGGGCTTTATGTGAGAAGTACTTC.

Written as DNA, the CDR3 is TGCGCCAGCAGCCAAGCCAACAGGGGGGGCTACGAGCAGTACTTC. Its translation: CASSQANRGGYEQYF. The V call is TRBV4-1, the J call TRBJ2-7, with D possibly TRBD1 on 8 matching bases. Germline V CDR1 and CDR2: MGHRA, YSYEKL. Trimming stripped 1 base from V and 3 bases from J, with 13 bases between. This CDR3 spans 15 amino acids.

This clone was recorded only once. The CDR3 is CASSFRGGSNEQFF. The CDR3 nucleotides are TGTGCCAGCAGTTTCCGCGGGGGGTCGAATGAGCAGTTCTTC. The J gene is TRBJ2-1, the V gene TRBV6-5; TRBD2 aligns across 8 bases. V gave up 4 bases and J gave up 7 bases; unmatched junction bases: 6. The CDR3 sequence is 14 residues long. Germline V gives CDR1 MNHEY, CDR2 SVGAGI.

The V and J genes are TRBV19 and TRBJ1-2; unclear D gene. The germline gives CDR1 LNHDA, CDR2 SQIVND (reference sequence). This CDR3 has 13 amino acids. V shed 7 bases and J shed 5 bases, with 14 bases lying between them. DNA for the CDR3: TGTGCCAGTACCTTTGCGGCGATTTATGGCTACACCTTC. Encoded protein: CASTFAAIYGYTF. Full variable domain (missing parts from reference TRBV19 and TRBJ1-2): DGGITQSPKYLFRKEGQNVTLSCEQNLNHDAMYWYRQDPGQGLRLIYYSQIVNDFQKGDIAEGYSVSREKKESFPLTVTSAQKNPTAFYLCASTFAAIYGYTFGSGTRLTVV.

V gene TRBV5-1 combines with J gene TRBJ2-7; D remains ambiguous. The CDR3 length is 12 residues. The ends were cut back, 1 base at V and 5 bases at J, with 7 bases in the middle. Per germline, CDR1 SGHRS and CDR2 YFSETQ. The CDR3 sequence: CASSLNGNEQYF. Written as DNA, the CDR3 is TGCGCCAGCAGCTTGAACGGAAACGAGCAGTACTTC.

The rearrangement joins TRBV27 to TRBJ1-1; D unclear. The CDR3 consists of 10 residues. The V end lost 6 bases, the J end lost 10 bases, and 9 bases lay between the germline ends. Germline V gives CDR1 MNHEY, CDR2 SMNVEV (reference sequence). In nucleotides, the CDR3 is TGTGCCAGCAGGAGGTTTCTAGCTTTCTTT. It specifies CASRRFLAFF.

This clone was observed a few times. The V gene is TRBV7-2, the J gene TRBJ2-4; the D gene could be TRBD1 or TRBD2 (5 bases each). CDR1 and CDR2 (germline): SGHTA, FQGNSA. The CDR3 extends over 14 amino acids. Trimming pared 5 bases from V and 9 bases from J, leaving 17 bases between. CDR3 loop: CASSPEPGRSIQYF. CDR3 nucleotides: TGTGCCAGCAGCCCGGAACCGGGACGTAGCATTCAGTACTTC. The full variable domain, rest sourced from reference TRBV7-2 and TRBJ2-4, is GAGVSQSPSNKVTEKGKDVELRCDPISGHTALYWYRQSLGQGLEFLIYFQGNSAPDKSGLPSDRFSAERTGGSVSTLTIQRTQQEDSAVYLCASSPEPGRSIQYFGAGTRLSVL.

Only one count was recorded for this clone. This sequence joins TRBV28 and TRBJ1-5; D remains unclear. This CDR3 has 14 amino acids. V was cut by 3 bases and J by 0 bases, with 6 bases left in between. Germline assignment: CDR1 MDHEN and CDR2 SYDVKM. CDR3 residues: CASSLSPSNQPQHF. The CDR3 DNA reads as TGTGCCAGCAGTTTGTCACCTAGCAATCAGCCCCAGCATTTT.

This clone was counted a few times. This sequence joins TRBV28 and TRBJ1-1; D unclear. The CDR3 covers 12 residues. CDR1 and CDR2 from the germline V gene are MDHEN and SYDVKM. The germline V and J ends were trimmed by 7 bases and 0 bases, with 6 bases remaining between them. The CDR3 reads CASNSVNTEAFF. The CDR3 DNA follows: TGTGCCAGCAATTCGGTGAACACTGAAGCTTTCTTT.

J is TRBJ2-3 and V is TRBV5-8; 8 bases agree with TRBD1. V lost 3 bases, J lost 5 bases, and 8 bases stayed unmatched. The CDR3 extends over 15 amino acids. The germline CDR1 and CDR2 sequences are SGHTS and YDEGEE. The CDR3 loop is CASSSDRGGKDTQYF. The CDR3 DNA sequence: TGTGCCAGCAGCTCCGACAGGGGTGGTAAAGATACGCAGTATTTT.

The chain joins TRBV7-8 to TRBJ2-7; a possible D gene is TRBD1 (5 bases). The V gene's germline CDR1 is SGHVS and CDR2 FQNEAQ. V shed 0 bases and J shed 3 bases, with 9 bases lying between them. The CDR3 has 14 residues. CDR3 bases: TGTGCCAGCAGCTTAGCAGATCAGGGCTACGAGCAGTACTTC. As protein: CASSLADQGYEQYF.

The rearrangement joins TRBV2 to TRBJ2-3, with TRBD1 as a possible D gene (6 bases). CDR1 SNHLY and CDR2 FYNNEI come from the germline V gene. V dropped 8 bases and J dropped 3 bases, with 18 bases sitting between them. The CDR3 is made up of 15 amino acids. The CDR3 coding sequence is TGTGCCAGCGGAAAACAGGGACGGAGGACAGATACGCAGTATTTT. Its translation: CASGKQGRRTDTQYF.

This clone was recorded only once. The CDR3 spells CASRRPENTEAFF. CDR3 nucleotide sequence: TGTGCCAGCAGACGACCGGAGAACACTGAAGCTTTCTTT. The J gene is TRBJ1-1, the V gene TRBV27; no definite D call. This CDR3 is 13 amino acids long. Germline lookup yields CDR1 MNHEY and CDR2 SMNVEV (reference sequence). Trimming shortened V by 6 bases and J by 1 base, and 9 bases separated the two germline ends.

This chain links TRBV6-1 with TRBJ2-5, with D tentatively TRBD1 (6 bases). This CDR3 is 15 amino acids long. Looked up from germline, CDR1 is MNHNS and CDR2 is SASEGT. The V gene lost 4 bases and the J gene lost 5 bases, with 17 bases spanning the gap. The CDR3 DNA reads TGTGCCAGCAGTGGGATGCGACAGGCATCGGAGACCCAGTACTTC. It encodes CASSGMRQASETQYF.

V usage is TRBV7-9 and J usage is TRBJ1-4; D unresolved. Trimming stripped 1 base from V and 10 bases from J, with 4 bases between. The CDR3 has 11 amino acids. Germline CDR1 is SEHNR and CDR2 is FQNEAQ (reference sequence). The CDR3 sequence: CASSLVGKLFF. In DNA, the CDR3 is TGTGCCAGCAGCTTAGTTGGAAAACTGTTTTTT.

This clone was picked up a small number of times. J is TRBJ1-3 and V is TRBV9; D remains ambiguous. The V and J ends lost 0 bases and 0 bases respectively, with 4 bases between them. CDR3 length equals 14 residues. Germline CDR1 is SGDLS and CDR2 is YYNGEE. CDR3 nucleotides: TGTGCCAGCAGCGTAGGTAGCTCTGGAAACACCATATATTTT. This codes for CASSVGSSGNTIYF.

This chain links TRBV7-9 with TRBJ1-5; TRBD1 might be the D (5 bases). The CDR3 loop spans 14 amino acids. Trimming stripped 4 bases from V and 4 bases from J, with 11 bases between. Germline CDR1 reads SEHNR; CDR2 reads FQNEAQ (reference sequence). In DNA form, the CDR3 reads TGTGCCAGCAGCTCCCCCAGGGTAAATCAGCCCCAGCATTTT. Translation: CASSSPRVNQPQHF.

This chain links TRBV7-2 with TRBJ1-4, with D perhaps TRBD1 (6 bases). This CDR3 is 14 amino acids long. V was cut by 1 base and J by 7 bases, with 10 bases left in between. CDR1 and CDR2 from the germline V gene are SGHTA and FQGNSA. Here the CDR3 DNA reads TGTGCCAGCAGCTTAGTCGGGACAAGTGAAAAACTGTTTTTT. Amino acid sequence: CASSLVGTSEKLFF. Variable domain in full (rest from reference TRBV7-2 and TRBJ1-4): GAGVSQSPSNKVTEKGKDVELRCDPISGHTALYWYRQSLGQGLEFLIYFQGNSAPDKSGLPSDRFSAERTGGSVSTLTIQRTQQEDSAVYLCASSLVGTSEKLFFGSGTQLSVL.

The rearrangement joins TRBV6-1 to TRBJ1-3; 7 nucleotides align to TRBD1. J lost 4 bases, V lost 6 bases, and 3 bases had no gene match. The CDR3 is 13 amino acids. The germline V gene has CDR1 MNHNS and CDR2 SASEGT. The CDR3 DNA is TGTGCCAGCAGCACGACAGGGGGAAACACCATATATTTT. The encoded protein is CASSTTGGNTIYF.

The V call is TRBV2, the J call TRBJ2-5; D gene uncertain. The CDR3 loop spans 12 amino acids. V was clipped by 4 bases and J by 11 bases, with 14 bases between them. Germline V CDR1 and CDR2: SNHLY, FYNNEI. CDR3 coding DNA: TGTGCCAGCAGTGTAGTAGGCCAGGAGCAGTACTTC. Its translation: CASSVVGQEQYF.

V and J are TRBV19 and TRBJ2-3, with TRBD1 matching over 11 bases. CDR1 is LNHDA and CDR2 is SQIVND in the germline V gene (reference sequence). This CDR3 is 15 amino acids long. The trim removed 6 bases at V and 1 base at J, leaving 3 bases unmatched. The CDR3 DNA reads as TGTGCCAGTAGACCGGGACAGGGGGGCACAGATACGCAGTATTTT. It translates to CASRPGQGGTDTQYF.

V is TRBV11-2 and J is TRBJ2-7, with 7 bases lining up with TRBD1. Looked up from germline, CDR1 is SGHAT and CDR2 is FQNNGV. Trimming cost V 3 bases and J 3 bases; bases outside gene matches: 2. This CDR3 is 13 amino acids long. This CDR3 is CASSLDRIYEQYF. CDR3 nucleotides: TGTGCCAGCAGCTTGGACAGGATCTACGAGCAGTACTTC.

This chain uses TRBV5-6 with TRBJ1-5; maybe TRBD1 (5 bases). The CDR3 totals 16 residues. Germline CDR1 is SGHDT and CDR2 is YYEEEE. V lost 1 base and J 7 bases, leaving 18 bases between the germline ends. CDR3 sequence reads: CASSLRSGTGFQPQHF. As DNA, the CDR3 is TGTGCCAGCAGCTTGCGGTCCGGGACTGGTTTCCAGCCCCAGCATTTT. Using reference TRBV5-6 and TRBJ1-5 for the parts outside the CDR3, the full variable domain is DAGVTQSPTHLIKTRGQQVTLRCSPKSGHDTVSWYQQALGQGPQFIFQYYEEEERQRGNFPDRFSGHQFPNYSSELNVNALLLGDSALYLCASSLRSGTGFQPQHFGDGTRLSIL.

V is TRBV18 and J is TRBJ2-1; D gene ambiguous. CDR3 size: 11 residues. V lost 2 bases to trimming and J lost 10 bases, with 6 bases between them. Germline V gene lookup returns CDR1 KGHSH and CDR2 LQKENI. The CDR3 DNA follows: TGTGCCAGCTCACCAGGGATCGAGCAGTTCTTC. This codes for CASSPGIEQFF. Full variable domain (outside the CDR3, taken from reference TRBV18 and TRBJ2-1): NAGVMQNPRHLVRRRGQEARLRCSPMKGHSHVYWYRQLPEEGLKFMVYLQKENIIDESGMPKERFSAEFPKEGPSILRIQQVVRGDSAAYFCASSPGIEQFFGPGTRLTVL.

This clone came up a few times. The chain has TRBV27 and TRBJ2-5; possibly TRBD1 for D (5 bases). Germline CDR1 is MNHEY and CDR2 is SMNVEV (reference sequence). The ends were cut back, 1 base at V and 5 bases at J, with 8 bases in the middle. This CDR3 spans 13 amino acids. CDR3 nucleotide sequence: TGTGCCAGCAGTTTATTTAGGGGCGAGACCCAGTACTTC. It is translated as CASSLFRGETQYF.

The gene calls are TRBV5-1 and TRBJ1-1; 7 bases agree with TRBD1. Looked up from germline, CDR1 is SGHRS and CDR2 is YFSETQ. The CDR3 spans 15 residues. The J segment lost 4 bases and the V segment lost 1 base, leaving 7 bases of the junction unmatched. The CDR3 loop reads CASSLFNRGATEAFF. In DNA, the CDR3 is TGCGCCAGCAGCTTGTTCAACAGGGGCGCCACTGAAGCTTTCTTT.

This clone was seen once. The rearrangement joins TRBV7-9 to TRBJ2-7; TRBD1 aligns across 9 bases. V lost 5 bases and J lost 6; bases outside the gene matches: 11. CDR1 and CDR2 from the germline V gene are SEHNR and FQNEAQ (reference sequence). This CDR3 spans 15 amino acids. CDR3 in amino acids: CASSPRGGQGTEQYF. CDR3 coding DNA: TGTGCCAGCAGCCCTCGAGGAGGACAGGGGACCGAGCAGTACTTC.

The chain uses TRBV6-5 and TRBJ1-5; TRBD1 aligns across 7 bases. Germline lookup yields CDR1 MNHEY and CDR2 SVGAGI. The CDR3 has 14 amino acids. V was clipped by 4 bases and J by 4 bases; unmatched bases: 4. CDR3 nucleotide sequence: TGTGCCAGCAGTTCCGGACAGGAAAATCAGCCCCAGCATTTT. Protein: CASSSGQENQPQHF.

CDR3 sequence reads: CASSFDGGAWETQYF. The DNA of the CDR3 is TGCGCCAGCAGCTTCGACGGGGGCGCATGGGAGACCCAGTACTTC. The V and J genes are TRBV5-1 and TRBJ2-5; D may be TRBD1 or TRBD2 (6 bases each). The V end lost 2 bases, the J end lost 5 bases, and 16 bases lay between the germline ends. The CDR3 has 15 amino acids. Germline V CDR1 and CDR2: SGHRS, YFSETQ. Full variable domain (outside the CDR3, taken from reference TRBV5-1 and TRBJ2-5): KAGVTQTPRYLIKTRGQQVTLSCSPISGHRSVSWYQQTPGQGLQFLFEYFSETQRNKGNFPGRFSGRQFSNSRSEMNVSTLELGDSALYLCASSFDGGAWETQYFGPGTRLLVL.